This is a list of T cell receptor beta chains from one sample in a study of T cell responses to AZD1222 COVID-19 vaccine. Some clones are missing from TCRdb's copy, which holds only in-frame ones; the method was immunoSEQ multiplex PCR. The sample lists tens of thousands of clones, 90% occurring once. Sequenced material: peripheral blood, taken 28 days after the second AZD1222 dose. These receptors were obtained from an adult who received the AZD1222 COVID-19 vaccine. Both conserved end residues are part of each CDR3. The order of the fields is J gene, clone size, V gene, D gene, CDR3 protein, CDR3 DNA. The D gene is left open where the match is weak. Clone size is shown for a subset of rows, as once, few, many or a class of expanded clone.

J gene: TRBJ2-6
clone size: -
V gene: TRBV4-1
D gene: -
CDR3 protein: CASSHVRQSSGANVLTF
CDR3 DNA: TGCGCCAGCAGCCATGTACGCCAGTCCTCTGGGGCCAACGTCCTGACTTTC

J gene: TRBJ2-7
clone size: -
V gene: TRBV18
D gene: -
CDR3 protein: CASSPRAGEQYF
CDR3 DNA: TGTGCCAGCTCACCCCGGGCGGGCGAGCAGTACTTC

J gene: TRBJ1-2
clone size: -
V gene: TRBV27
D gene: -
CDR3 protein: CASSSSEGGYTF
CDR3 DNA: TGTGCCAGCAGTTCGTCAGAAGGTGGCTACACCTTC

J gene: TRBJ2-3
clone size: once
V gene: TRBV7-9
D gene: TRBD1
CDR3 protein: CASSPQGSWSDTQYF
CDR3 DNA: TGTGCCAGCAGCCCACAGGGGTCTTGGTCAGATACGCAGTATTTT

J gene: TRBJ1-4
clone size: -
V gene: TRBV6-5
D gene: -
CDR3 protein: CASQVTGAANEKLFF
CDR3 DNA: TGTGCCAGTCAGGTTACAGGTGCCGCTAATGAAAAACTGTTTTTT

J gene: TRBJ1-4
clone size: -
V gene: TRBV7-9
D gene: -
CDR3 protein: CASSPPGATNEKLFF
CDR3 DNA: TGTGCCAGCAGCCCCCCAGGGGCAACTAATGAAAAACTGTTTTTT

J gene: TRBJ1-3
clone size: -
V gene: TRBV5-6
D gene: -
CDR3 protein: CASSYGLYGNTIYF
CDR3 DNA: TGTGCCAGCAGCTACGGGCTATATGGAAACACCATATATTTT

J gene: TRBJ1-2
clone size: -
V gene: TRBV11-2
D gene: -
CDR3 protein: CASSLERRGDYGYTF
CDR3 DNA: TGTGCCAGCAGCTTAGAGCGCAGGGGAGACTATGGCTACACCTTC

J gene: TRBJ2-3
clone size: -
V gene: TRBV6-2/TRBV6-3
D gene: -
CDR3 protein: CASSLPRLNTQYF
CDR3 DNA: TGTGCCAGCAGTCTCCCCCGTTTAAATACGCAGTATTTT

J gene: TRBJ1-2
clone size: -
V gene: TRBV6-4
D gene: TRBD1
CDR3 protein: CARQGTHYGYTF
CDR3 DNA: TGTGCCAGACAGGGGACCCACTATGGCTACACCTTC

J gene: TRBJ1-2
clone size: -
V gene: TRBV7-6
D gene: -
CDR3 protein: CASSLEGAGYTF
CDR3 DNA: TGTGCCAGCAGCTTAGAGGGCGCGGGCTACACCTTC

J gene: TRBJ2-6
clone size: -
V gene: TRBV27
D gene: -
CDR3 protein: CASSLRVSGANVLTF
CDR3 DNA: TGTGCCAGCAGTTTAAGGGTCTCTGGGGCCAACGTCCTGACTTTC

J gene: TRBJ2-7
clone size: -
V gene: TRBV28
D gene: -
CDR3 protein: CASSSHAASYEQYF
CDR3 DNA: TGTGCCAGCAGTTCCCACGCCGCGTCGTACGAGCAGTACTTC

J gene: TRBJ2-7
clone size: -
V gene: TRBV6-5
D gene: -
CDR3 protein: CASRIRLPLYEQYF
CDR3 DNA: TGTGCCAGCAGAATAAGGTTGCCGCTCTACGAGCAGTACTTC

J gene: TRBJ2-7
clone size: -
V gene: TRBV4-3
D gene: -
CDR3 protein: CASSQVSEASYEQYF
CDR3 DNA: TGCGCCAGCAGCCAAGTCAGCGAGGCCTCCTACGAGCAGTACTTC

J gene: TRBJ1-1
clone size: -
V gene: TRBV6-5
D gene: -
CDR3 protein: CASSYYGGTEAFF
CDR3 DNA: TGTGCCAGCAGTTACTACGGGGGAACTGAAGCTTTCTTT

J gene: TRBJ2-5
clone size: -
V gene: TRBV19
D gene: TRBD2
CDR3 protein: CASSRQAGGLMETQYF
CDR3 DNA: TGTGCCAGTAGTAGACAAGCGGGAGGGCTAATGGAGACCCAGTACTTC

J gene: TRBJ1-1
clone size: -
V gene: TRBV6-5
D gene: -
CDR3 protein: CASSYSVIWGAFF
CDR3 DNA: TGTGCCAGCAGTTACTCGGTGATTTGGGGAGCTTTCTTT

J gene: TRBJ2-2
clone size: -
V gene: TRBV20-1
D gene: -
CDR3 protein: CSARDGRELFF
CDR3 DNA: TGCAGTGCTAGGGACGGCCGGGAGCTGTTTTTT

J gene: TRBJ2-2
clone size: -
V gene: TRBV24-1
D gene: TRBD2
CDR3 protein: CATSDPRGGSTGELFF
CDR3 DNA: TGTGCCACCAGTGATCCCCGGGGGGGTAGCACCGGGGAGCTGTTTTTT

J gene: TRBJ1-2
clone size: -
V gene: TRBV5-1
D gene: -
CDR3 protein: CASSLWGADGYTF
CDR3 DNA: TGCGCCAGCAGCTTGTGGGGGGCTGATGGCTACACCTTC

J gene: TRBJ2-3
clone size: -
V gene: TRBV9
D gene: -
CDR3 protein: CASSPYADTQYF
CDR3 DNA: TGTGCCAGCAGCCCTTACGCAGATACGCAGTATTTT

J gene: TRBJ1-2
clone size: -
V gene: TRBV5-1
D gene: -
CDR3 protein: CASSFSVQPNYGYTF
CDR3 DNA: TGCGCCAGCAGCTTTTCGGTTCAACCTAACTATGGCTACACCTTC

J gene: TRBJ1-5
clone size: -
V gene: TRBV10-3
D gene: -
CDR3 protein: CAISPQGEEPQHF
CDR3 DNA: TGTGCCATCAGTCCACAGGGAGAAGAGCCCCAGCATTTT

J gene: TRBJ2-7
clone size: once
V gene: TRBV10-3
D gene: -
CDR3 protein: CAISGIAYEQYF
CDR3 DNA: TGTGCCATCAGTGGGATCGCCTACGAGCAGTACTTC

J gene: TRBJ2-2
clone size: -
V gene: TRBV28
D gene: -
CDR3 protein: CACSRPGGGSFLGVGTGELFF
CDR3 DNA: TGTGCCTGCTCTAGACCAGGCGGGGGCTCCTTCTTAGGCGTAGGCACCGGGGAGCTGTTTTTT

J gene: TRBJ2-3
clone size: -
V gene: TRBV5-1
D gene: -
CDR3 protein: CASSLGPPTGADTQYF
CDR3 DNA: TGCGCCAGCAGCTTGGGGCCGCCGACCGGGGCAGATACGCAGTATTTT

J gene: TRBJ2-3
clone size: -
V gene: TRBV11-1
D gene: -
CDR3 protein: CASSFSQAGTDTQYF
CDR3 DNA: TGTGCCAGCAGCTTTAGCCAGGCTGGCACAGATACGCAGTATTTT

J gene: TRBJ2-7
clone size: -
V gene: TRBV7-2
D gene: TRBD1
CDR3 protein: CASSLVGTGGEQYF
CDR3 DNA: TGTGCCAGCAGCTTAGTTGGGACAGGGGGCGAGCAGTACTTC

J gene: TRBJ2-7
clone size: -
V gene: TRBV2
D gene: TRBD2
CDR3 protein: CASKGTSGVGEQYF
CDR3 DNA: TGTGCCAGCAAGGGGACTAGCGGGGTCGGGGAGCAGTACTTC

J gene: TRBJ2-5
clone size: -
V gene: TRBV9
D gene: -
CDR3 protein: CASSVEVGAGAEETQYF
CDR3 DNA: TGTGCCAGCAGCGTAGAGGTAGGGGCTGGGGCCGAAGAGACCCAGTACTTC

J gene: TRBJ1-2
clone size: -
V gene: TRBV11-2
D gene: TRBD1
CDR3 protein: CASSQQGAGNYGYTF
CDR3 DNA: TGTGCCAGCAGCCAACAGGGGGCAGGGAACTATGGCTACACCTTC

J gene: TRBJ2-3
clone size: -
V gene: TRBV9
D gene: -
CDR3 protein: CASSQEGGTDTQYF
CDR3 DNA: TGTGCCAGCAGCCAAGAGGGGGGGACAGATACGCAGTATTTT

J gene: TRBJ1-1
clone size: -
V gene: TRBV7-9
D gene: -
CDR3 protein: CASSLAGTFEAFF
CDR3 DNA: TGTGCCAGCAGCTTAGCGGGAACGTTTGAAGCTTTCTTT

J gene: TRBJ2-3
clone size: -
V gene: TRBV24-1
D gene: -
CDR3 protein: CATSDPSGTSTDTQYF
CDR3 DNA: TGTGCCACCAGTGATCCCAGCGGAACTAGCACAGATACGCAGTATTTT

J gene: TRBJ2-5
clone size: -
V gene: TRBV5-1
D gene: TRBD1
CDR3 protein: CASSLAGTGLETQYF
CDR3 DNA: TGCGCCAGCAGCTTGGCCGGGACAGGGTTAGAGACCCAGTACTTC

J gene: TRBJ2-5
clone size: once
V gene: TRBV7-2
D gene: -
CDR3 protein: CASSGPSSRTQYF
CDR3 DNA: TGTGCCAGCAGCGGGCCATCCAGTAGGACCCAGTACTTC

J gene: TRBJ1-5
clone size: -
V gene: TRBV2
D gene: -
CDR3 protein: CASSDLRDKPQHF
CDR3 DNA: TGTGCCAGCAGCGATCTAAGGGACAAACCCCAGCATTTT

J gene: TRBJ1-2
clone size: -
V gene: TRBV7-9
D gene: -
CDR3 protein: CASSPGRDGYTF
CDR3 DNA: TGTGCCAGCAGCCCCGGGAGGGATGGCTACACCTTC

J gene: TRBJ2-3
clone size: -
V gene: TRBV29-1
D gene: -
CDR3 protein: CSIWTGTDTQYF
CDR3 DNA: TGCAGCATTTGGACGGGAACAGATACGCAGTATTTT

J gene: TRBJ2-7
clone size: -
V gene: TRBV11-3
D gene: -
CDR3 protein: CASSLGGSPHEQYF
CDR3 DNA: TGTGCCAGCAGCTTGGGGGGATCCCCCCACGAGCAGTACTTC

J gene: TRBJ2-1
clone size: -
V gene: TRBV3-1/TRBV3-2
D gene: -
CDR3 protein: CASSQGEFAYNEQFF
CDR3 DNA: TGTGCCAGCAGCCAAGGGGAGTTTGCCTACAATGAGCAGTTCTTC

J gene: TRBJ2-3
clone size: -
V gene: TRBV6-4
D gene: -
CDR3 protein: CASSGQATDTQYF
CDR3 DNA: TGTGCCAGCAGTGGGCAGGCCACAGATACGCAGTATTTT

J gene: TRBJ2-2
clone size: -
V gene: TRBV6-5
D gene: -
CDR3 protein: CASSYTVRRTGELFF
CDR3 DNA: TGTGCCAGCAGTTACACTGTCCGGCGAACCGGGGAGCTGTTTTTT

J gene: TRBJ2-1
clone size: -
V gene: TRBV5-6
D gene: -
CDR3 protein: CASSSTQSSYNEQFF
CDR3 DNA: TGTGCCAGCAGCTCTACACAGAGCTCCTACAATGAGCAGTTCTTC